The 10 T cell receptor beta chains in this list originate from one sample, sequenced in a study of control samples from healthy donors and cancer patients. Assay: immunoSEQ multiplex PCR; the TCRdb copy retains only in-frame clones and omits some. The data hold about 230,000 clones, with over 75% observed a single time. The sequenced sample was PBMCs. All receptors come from a woman in her fifties or sixties with lung cancer.

The chain carries TRBV11-2 and TRBJ1-5; the D gene is possibly TRBD1 (5 bases). This CDR3 has 15 residues. CDR1 is SGHAT and CDR2 is FQNNGV in the germline V gene. The germline V and J ends were trimmed by 2 bases and 5 bases, with 13 bases remaining between them. The CDR3 DNA reads as TGTGCCAGCAGCTTATTTCAGGGACCTTATCAGCCCCAGCATTTT. As protein: CASSLFQGPYQPQHF.

This chain joins TRBV28 and TRBJ1-1, with 7 bases fitting TRBD1. Germline loops: CDR1 MDHEN, CDR2 SYDVKM. The trim removed 8 bases at V and 0 bases at J, leaving 6 bases unmatched. There are 14 residues in the CDR3. The CDR3, as DNA: TGTGCCAGCTTGGGACAGCTATTGAACACTGAAGCTTTCTTT. Its protein is CASLGQLLNTEAFF. The complete variable domain, with remaining parts taken from reference TRBV28 and TRBJ1-1, reads DVKVTQSSRYLVKRTGEKVFLECVQDMDHENMFWYRQDPGLGLRLIYFSYDVKMKEKGDIPEGYSVSREKKERFSLILESASTNQTSMYLCASLGQLLNTEAFFGQGTRLTVV.

J is TRBJ2-3 and V is TRBV2, with TRBD1 as a possible D gene (6 bases). Germline CDR1 reads SNHLY; CDR2 reads FYNNEI. V was pared by 6 bases and J by 5 bases, with 18 bases between. The CDR3 covers 15 residues. CDR3 loop: CASSFTGSGGDTQYF. The CDR3 DNA reads as TGTGCCAGCAGCTTCACAGGGAGCGGAGGAGATACGCAGTATTTT.

In the case of this clone: The DNA is left out, because the CDR3 cannot be placed on it with certainty; the CDR3 is given as TCRdb lists it. This chain connects TRBV5-1 to TRBJ1-2. The CDR3 adds up to 15 amino acids, both ends counted. Germline V gene sequence: CDR1 SGHRS, CDR2 YFSETQ. Here the CDR3 reads CASSFGSGANYGYTF.

The V gene is TRBV6-1, the J gene TRBJ1-2, with D possibly TRBD1 on 5 matching bases. The CDR3 extends over 14 amino acids. Germline values: CDR1 MNHNS, CDR2 SASEGT. V lost 1 base and J 6 bases, leaving 12 bases between the germline ends. In DNA, the CDR3 is TGTGCCAGCAGTGAAGGGGTTTGGGGGGATGGCTACACCTTC. This sequence encodes CASSEGVWGDGYTF.

The CDR3 DNA follows: TGCGCCAGCAGTGATTATGGGGACGAAGAGACCCAGTACTTC. Its translation is CASSDYGDEETQYF. The chain employs TRBV10-1 and TRBJ2-5; the D call may be TRBD1 or TRBD2 (5 bases each). This CDR3 contains 14 residues. V lost 3 bases, J lost 3 bases, and 11 bases lay in between. CDR1 and CDR2 (germline): WNHNN, SYGVQD (reference sequence).

The chain is built from TRBV5-1 and TRBJ1-1; 8 bases agree with TRBD1. Per germline, CDR1 SGHRS and CDR2 YFSETQ. CDR3 length: 15 residues. The J segment lost 4 bases and the V segment lost 2 bases, leaving 7 bases of the junction unmatched. CDR3 region: CASSFDRQGFTEAFF. The CDR3 DNA sequence: TGCGCCAGCAGCTTTGATAGACAGGGGTTCACTGAAGCTTTCTTT.

This clone was counted only a few times. J is TRBJ1-1 and V is TRBV10-1; possible D gene TRBD1, 5 bases. Germline V gives CDR1 WNHNN, CDR2 SYGVQD (reference sequence). The length of the CDR3 is 15 residues. The germline V and J ends were trimmed by 0 bases and 4 bases, with 12 bases remaining between them. The CDR3 loop is CASSESGYGGTEAFF. The CDR3 DNA sequence: TGCGCCAGCAGTGAGTCGGGCTATGGGGGCACTGAAGCTTTCTTT.

This chain connects TRBV28 to TRBJ1-2, with 10 bases fitting TRBD1. The CDR3 has 13 residues. CDR1 is MDHEN, CDR2 SYDVKM, per germline. Trimming took 7 bases from V and 8 from J; bases not matched to a gene: 7. The CDR3: CASIPGQGLGYTF. CDR3 bases: TGTGCCAGCATCCCGGGACAGGGGTTAGGCTACACCTTC.

The V and J genes are TRBV19 and TRBJ2-5; no firm D call. The CDR3 spans 14 residues. From germline, CDR1 is LNHDA and CDR2 SQIVND (reference sequence). The ends were cut back, 9 bases at V and 0 bases at J, with 14 bases in the middle. The CDR3 coding sequence is TGTGCCAGCGCGAAATTCGATTACCAAGAGACCCAGTACTTC. Translation: CASAKFDYQETQYF.